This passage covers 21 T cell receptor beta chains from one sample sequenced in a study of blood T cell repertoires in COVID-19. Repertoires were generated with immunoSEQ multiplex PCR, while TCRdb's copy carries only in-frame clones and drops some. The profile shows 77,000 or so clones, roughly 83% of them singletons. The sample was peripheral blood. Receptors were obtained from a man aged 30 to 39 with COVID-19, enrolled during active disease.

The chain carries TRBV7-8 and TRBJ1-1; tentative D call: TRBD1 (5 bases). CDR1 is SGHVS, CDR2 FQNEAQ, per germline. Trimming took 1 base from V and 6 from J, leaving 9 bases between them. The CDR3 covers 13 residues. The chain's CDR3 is CASSLEQGAEAFF. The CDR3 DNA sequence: TGTGCCAGCAGCTTAGAGCAGGGTGCTGAAGCTTTCTTT.

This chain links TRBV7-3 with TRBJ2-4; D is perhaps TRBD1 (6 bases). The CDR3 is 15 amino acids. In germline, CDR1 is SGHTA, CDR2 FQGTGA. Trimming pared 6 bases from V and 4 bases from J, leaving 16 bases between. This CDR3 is CASRPVRGTKNIQYF. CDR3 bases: TGTGCCAGCAGACCAGTCAGGGGCACGAAAAACATTCAGTACTTC.

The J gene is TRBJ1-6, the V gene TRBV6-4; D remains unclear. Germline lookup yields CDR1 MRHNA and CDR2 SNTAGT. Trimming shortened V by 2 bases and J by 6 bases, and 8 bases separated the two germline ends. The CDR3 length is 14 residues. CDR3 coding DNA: TGTGCCAGCAGTGACCTCGGTAGTAATTCACCCCTCCACTTT. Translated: CASSDLGSNSPLHF.

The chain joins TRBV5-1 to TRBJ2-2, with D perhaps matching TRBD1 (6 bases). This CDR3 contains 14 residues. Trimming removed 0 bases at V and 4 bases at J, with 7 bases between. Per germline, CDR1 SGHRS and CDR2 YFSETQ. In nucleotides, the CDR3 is TGCGCCAGCAGCTTGGGAGGGGGCACCGGGGAGCTGTTTTTT. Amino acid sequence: CASSLGGGTGELFF.

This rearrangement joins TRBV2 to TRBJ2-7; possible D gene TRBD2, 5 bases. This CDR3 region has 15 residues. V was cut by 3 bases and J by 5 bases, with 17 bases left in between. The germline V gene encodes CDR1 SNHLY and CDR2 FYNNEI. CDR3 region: CASSESAPNGNEQYF. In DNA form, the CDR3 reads TGTGCCAGCAGTGAGTCCGCCCCTAACGGGAACGAGCAGTACTTC. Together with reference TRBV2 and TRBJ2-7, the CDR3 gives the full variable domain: EPEVTQTPSHQVTQMGQEVILRCVPISNHLYFYWYRQILGQKVEFLVSFYNNEISEKSEIFDDQFSVERPDGSNFTLKIRSTKLEDSAMYFCASSESAPNGNEQYFGPGTRLTVT.

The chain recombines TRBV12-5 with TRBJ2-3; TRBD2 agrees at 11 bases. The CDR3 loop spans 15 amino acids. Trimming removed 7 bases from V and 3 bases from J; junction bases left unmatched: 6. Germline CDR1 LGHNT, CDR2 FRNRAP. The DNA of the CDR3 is TGTGCTAGTGCCATTAGCGGGAGGGGGACAGATACGCAGTATTTT. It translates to CASAISGRGTDTQYF. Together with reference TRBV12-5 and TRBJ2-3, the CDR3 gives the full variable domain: DARVTQTPRHKVTEMGQEVTMRCQPILGHNTVFWYRQTMMQGLELLAYFRNRAPLDDSGMPKDRFSAEMPDATLATLKIQPSEPRDSAVYFCASAISGRGTDTQYFGPGTRLTVL.

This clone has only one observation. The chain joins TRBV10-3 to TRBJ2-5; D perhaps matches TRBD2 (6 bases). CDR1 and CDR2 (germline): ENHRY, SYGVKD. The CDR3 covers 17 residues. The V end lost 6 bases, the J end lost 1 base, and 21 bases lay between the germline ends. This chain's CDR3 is CAIRPLAADLCQETQYF. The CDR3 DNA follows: TGTGCCATCAGACCATTAGCGGCTGACCTTTGCCAAGAGACCCAGTACTTC.

CDR3 sequence reads: CASSAENTLWTEAFF. Written as DNA, the CDR3 is TGTGCCAGCAGCGCGGAAAACACCCTTTGGACTGAAGCTTTCTTT. The chain is built from TRBV5-4 and TRBJ1-1; D call uncertain. CDR1 SGHNT and CDR2 YYREEE come from the germline V gene (reference sequence). The V and J ends lost 4 bases and 5 bases respectively, with 18 bases between them. There are 15 residues in the CDR3.

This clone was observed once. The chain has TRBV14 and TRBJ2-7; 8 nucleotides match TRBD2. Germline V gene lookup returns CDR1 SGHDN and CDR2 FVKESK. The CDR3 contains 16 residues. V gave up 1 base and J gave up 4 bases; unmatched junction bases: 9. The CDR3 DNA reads TGTGCCAGCAGCCAAGTCCGGGGGGGCCCACGGTACGAGCAGTACTTC. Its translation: CASSQVRGGPRYEQYF.

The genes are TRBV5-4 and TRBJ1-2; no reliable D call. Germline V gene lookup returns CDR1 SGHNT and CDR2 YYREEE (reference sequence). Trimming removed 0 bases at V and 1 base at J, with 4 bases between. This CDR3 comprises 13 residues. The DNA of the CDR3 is TGTGCCAGCAGCTTGGACAATAACTATGGCTACACCTTC. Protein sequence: CASSLDNNYGYTF.

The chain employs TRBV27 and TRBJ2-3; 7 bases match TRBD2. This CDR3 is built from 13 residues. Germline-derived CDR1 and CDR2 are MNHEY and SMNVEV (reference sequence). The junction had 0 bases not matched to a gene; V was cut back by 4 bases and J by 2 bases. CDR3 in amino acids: CASSWDYTDTQYF. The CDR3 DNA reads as TGTGCCAGCAGTTGGGACTACACAGATACGCAGTATTTT.

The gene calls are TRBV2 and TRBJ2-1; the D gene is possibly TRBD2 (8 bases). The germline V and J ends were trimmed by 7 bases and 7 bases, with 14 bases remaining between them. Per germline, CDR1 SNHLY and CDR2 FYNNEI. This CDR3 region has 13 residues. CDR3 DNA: TGTGCCAGCACCAGCGGGGGACAGAATGAGCAGTTCTTC. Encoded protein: CASTSGGQNEQFF.

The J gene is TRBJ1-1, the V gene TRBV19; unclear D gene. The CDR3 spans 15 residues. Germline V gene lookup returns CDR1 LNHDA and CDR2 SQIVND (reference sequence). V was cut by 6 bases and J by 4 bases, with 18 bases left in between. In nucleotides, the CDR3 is TGTGCCAGTAGACCCCTAACGGGGAGGACCACTGAAGCTTTCTTT. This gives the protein CASRPLTGRTTEAFF. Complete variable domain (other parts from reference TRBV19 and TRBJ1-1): DGGITQSPKYLFRKEGQNVTLSCEQNLNHDAMYWYRQDPGQGLRLIYYSQIVNDFQKGDIAEGYSVSREKKESFPLTVTSAQKNPTAFYLCASRPLTGRTTEAFFGQGTRLTVV.

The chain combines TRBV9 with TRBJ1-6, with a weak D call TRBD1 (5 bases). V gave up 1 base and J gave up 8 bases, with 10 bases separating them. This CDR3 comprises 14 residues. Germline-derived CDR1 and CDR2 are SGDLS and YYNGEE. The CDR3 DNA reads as TGTGCCAGCAGCGTAACCGACAGCTATTCACCCCTCCACTTT. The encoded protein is CASSVTDSYSPLHF.

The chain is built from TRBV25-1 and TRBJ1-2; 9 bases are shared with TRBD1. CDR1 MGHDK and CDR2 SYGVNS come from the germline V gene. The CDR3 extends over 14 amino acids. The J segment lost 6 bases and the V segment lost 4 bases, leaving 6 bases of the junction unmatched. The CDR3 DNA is TGTGCCAGCAGTGGAGGGACAGGGCCCCATGGCTACACCTTC. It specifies CASSGGTGPHGYTF.

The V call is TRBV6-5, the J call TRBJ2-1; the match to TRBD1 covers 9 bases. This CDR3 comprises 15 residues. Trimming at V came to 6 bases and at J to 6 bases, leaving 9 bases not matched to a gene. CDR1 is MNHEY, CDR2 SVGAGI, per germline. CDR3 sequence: CASRSAGTGFNEQFF. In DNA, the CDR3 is TGTGCCAGCAGGTCCGCCGGGACAGGGTTCAATGAGCAGTTCTTC.

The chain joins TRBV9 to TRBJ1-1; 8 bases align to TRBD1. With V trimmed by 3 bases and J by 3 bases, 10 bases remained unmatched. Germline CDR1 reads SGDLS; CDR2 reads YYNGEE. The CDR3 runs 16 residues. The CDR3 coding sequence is TGTGCCAGCAGCGCAGCAGGGGGCGCGGATTACACTGAAGCTTTCTTT. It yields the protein CASSAAGGADYTEAFF.

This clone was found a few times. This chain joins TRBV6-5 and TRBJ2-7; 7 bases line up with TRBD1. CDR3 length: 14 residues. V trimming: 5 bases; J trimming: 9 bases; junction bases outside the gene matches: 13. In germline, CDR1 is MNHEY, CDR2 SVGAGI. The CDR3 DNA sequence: TGTGCCAGCAGTCAAAATCCGGGACAGCCCTCGCAGTACTTC. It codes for CASSQNPGQPSQYF.

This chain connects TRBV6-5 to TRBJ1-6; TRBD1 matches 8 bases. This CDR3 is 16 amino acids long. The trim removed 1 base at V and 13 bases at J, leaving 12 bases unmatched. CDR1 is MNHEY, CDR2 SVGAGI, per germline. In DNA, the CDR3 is TGTGCCAGCAGTTACTGGACAGGGACTCGTGAAAGTCCCCTCCACTTT. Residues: CASSYWTGTRESPLHF.

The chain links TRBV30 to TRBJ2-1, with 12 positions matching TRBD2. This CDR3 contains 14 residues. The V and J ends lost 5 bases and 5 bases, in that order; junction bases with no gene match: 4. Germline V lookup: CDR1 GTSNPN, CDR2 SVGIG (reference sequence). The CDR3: CAWGLAGLDNEQFF. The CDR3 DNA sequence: TGTGCCTGGGGACTAGCGGGACTGGACAATGAGCAGTTCTTC.

This chain's CDR3 is CASSLSGGYEQYF. The CDR3 coding sequence is TGTGCCAGCAGTTTATCGGGGGGATACGAGCAGTACTTC. The chain is built from TRBV27 and TRBJ2-7; tentatively, D is TRBD2 (6 bases). There are 13 residues in the CDR3. Trimming took 0 bases from V and 4 from J, leaving 7 bases between them. Germline V gene lookup returns CDR1 MNHEY and CDR2 SMNVEV (reference sequence).